Below are 8 T cell receptor beta chains sequenced from a single sample in a study of blood T cell repertoires in COVID-19 (dated by TCRdb to the early 2020s). Libraries were built with the immunoSEQ multiplex PCR assay. Sourced from immuneACCESS, this table was stored by TCRdb with only in-frame sequences that have V and J called. A share of the clones is absent; for the studies checked, an unresolved V gene accounts for under half, and the remainder has no known explanation. This sample gives fewer than 200,000 clones in total; 70% to 90% of them show up just once. The ten largest clones add up to approximately 2.1% of the sample. The source material was peripheral blood. Receptors were obtained from a man in his fifties who had recovered from COVID-19.

This sequence joins TRBV24-1 and TRBJ2-5; 10 nucleotides line up with TRBD1. The germline V gene has CDR1 KGHDR and CDR2 SFDVKD. The trim removed 6 bases at V and 5 bases at J, leaving 8 bases unmatched. This CDR3 has 15 amino acids. The CDR3 reads CATSPGTGARETQYF. The DNA for the CDR3 is TGTGCCACCAGTCCCGGGACAGGGGCGAGGGAGACCCAGTACTTC.

The V call is TRBV10-3, the J call TRBJ1-2; the D gene is possibly TRBD1 (6 bases). The CDR3 runs 13 residues. V was cut by 6 bases and J by 8 bases, with 16 bases left in between. The V gene's germline CDR1 is ENHRY and CDR2 SYGVKD. The CDR3: CAIRIQGDRGYTF. Written as DNA, the CDR3 is TGTGCCATCAGGATACAGGGTGATCGAGGCTACACCTTC.

This chain links TRBV3-1 (or the pseudogene TRBV3-2) with TRBJ1-4; D is possibly TRBD1 (5 bases). Germline V CDR1 and CDR2: LGHDT, YNNKEL (reference sequence). Deletions cut 8 bases from V and 4 bases from J, with 14 bases between. The length of the CDR3 is 14 residues. The CDR3 nucleotides are TGTGCCAGCGGGATTTTGGGGCTTAATGAAAAACTGTTTTTT. It codes for CASGILGLNEKLFF.

The rearrangement uses TRBV14 and TRBJ2-3; D possibly corresponds to TRBD2 (7 bases). V was pared by 0 bases and J by 1 base, with 11 bases between. This CDR3 spans 16 amino acids. Germline assignment: CDR1 SGHDN and CDR2 FVKESK. CDR3 residues: CASSQDGGRGTDTQYF. The CDR3 nucleotides read TGTGCCAGCAGCCAAGACGGGGGGCGGGGCACAGATACGCAGTATTTT. Filled out from reference TRBV14 and TRBJ2-3, the complete variable domain reads EAGVTQFPSHSVIEKGQTVTLRCDPISGHDNLYWYRRVMGKEIKFLLHFVKESKQDESGMPNNRFLAERTGGTYSTLKVQPAELEDSGVYFCASSQDGGRGTDTQYFGPGTRLTVL.

This chain joins TRBV6-5 and TRBJ1-5, with TRBD1 matching over 7 bases. Germline V gives CDR1 MNHEY, CDR2 SVGAGI. J gave up 6 bases and V 2 bases, and 7 bases lay outside the gene matches. The CDR3 length is 15 residues. The CDR3 protein is CASSYEGQIGQPQHF. DNA for the CDR3: TGTGCCAGCAGTTACGAGGGACAGATAGGTCAGCCCCAGCATTTT.

The chain couples TRBV9 to TRBJ1-2; TRBD1 agrees at 8 bases. J was trimmed by 5 bases and V by 0 bases; bases with no gene match: 6. Germline CDR1 SGDLS, CDR2 YYNGEE. The CDR3 is made up of 15 amino acids. CDR3 residues: CASSVADRGPYGYTF. In DNA, the CDR3 is TGTGCCAGCAGCGTAGCAGACAGGGGTCCTTATGGCTACACCTTC.

The rearrangement links TRBV4-3 to TRBJ1-4; 8 nucleotides align to TRBD1. Germline CDR1 and CDR2: LGHNA and YSLEER. This CDR3 comprises 18 residues. Losses at the gene ends were 0 bases for V and 3 bases for J; bases not matched to a gene: 9. In DNA, the CDR3 is TGCGCCAGCAGCCAAGAATTACTGGACAGGGTGGCTAATGAAAAACTGTTTTTT. Translated, it gives CASSQELLDRVANEKLFF.

The V call is TRBV9, the J call TRBJ2-1, with 11 bases lining up with TRBD2. Unmatched junction bases numbered 5, after V lost 2 bases and J lost 10 bases. CDR3 length equals 14 residues. Germline V gene sequence: CDR1 SGDLS, CDR2 YYNGEE. CDR3 coding DNA: TGTGCCAGCAGCGTTCGACTAGCGGGACTCGAGCAGTTCTTC. It codes for CASSVRLAGLEQFF.